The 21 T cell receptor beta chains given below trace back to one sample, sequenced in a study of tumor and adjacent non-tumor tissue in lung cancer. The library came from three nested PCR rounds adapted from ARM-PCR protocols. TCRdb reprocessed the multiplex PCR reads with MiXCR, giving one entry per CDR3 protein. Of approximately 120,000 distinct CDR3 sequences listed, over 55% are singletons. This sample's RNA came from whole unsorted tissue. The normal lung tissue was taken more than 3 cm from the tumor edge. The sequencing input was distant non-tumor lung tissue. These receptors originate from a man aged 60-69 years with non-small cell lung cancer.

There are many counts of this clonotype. CDR3 in amino acids: CASSISGPGELFF. In DNA, the CDR3 is TGTGCCAGCAGCATTTCAGGGCCCGGGGAGCTGTTTTTT. The rearrangement uses TRBV13 and TRBJ2-2; tentatively, D is TRBD1 (5 bases). Germline loops: CDR1 PRHDT, CDR2 FYEKMQ (reference sequence). CDR3 length equals 13 residues. Trimming pared 5 bases from V and 6 bases from J, leaving 10 bases between.

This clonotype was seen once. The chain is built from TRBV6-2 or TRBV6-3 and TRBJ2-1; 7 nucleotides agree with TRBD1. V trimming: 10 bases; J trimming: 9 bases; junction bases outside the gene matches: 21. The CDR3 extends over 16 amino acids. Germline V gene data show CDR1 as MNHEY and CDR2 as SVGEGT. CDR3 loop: CANSTPIIVGDSEQFF. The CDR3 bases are TGTGCCAACAGCACCCCGATAATAGTGGGGGACAGTGAGCAGTTCTTC.

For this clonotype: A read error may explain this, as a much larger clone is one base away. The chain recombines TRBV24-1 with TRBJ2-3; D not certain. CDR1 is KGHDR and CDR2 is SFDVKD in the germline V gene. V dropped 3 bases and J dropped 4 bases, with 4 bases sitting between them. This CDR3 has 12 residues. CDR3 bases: TGTGCCACCAGTGATGCACCAGATACGCAGTATTTT. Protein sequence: CATSDAPDTQYF.

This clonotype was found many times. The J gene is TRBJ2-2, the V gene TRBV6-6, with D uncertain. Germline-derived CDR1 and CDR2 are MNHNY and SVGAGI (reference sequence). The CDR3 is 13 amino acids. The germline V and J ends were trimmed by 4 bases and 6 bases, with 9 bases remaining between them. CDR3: CASSSLDPGELFF. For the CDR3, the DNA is TGTGCCAGCAGTTCCTTAGACCCCGGGGAGCTGTTTTTT.

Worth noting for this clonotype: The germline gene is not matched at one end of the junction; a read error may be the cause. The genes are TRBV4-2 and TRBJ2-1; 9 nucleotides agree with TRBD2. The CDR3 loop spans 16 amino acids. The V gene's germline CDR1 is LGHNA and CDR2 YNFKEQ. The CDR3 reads CVSSEGVAGGYNEQFF. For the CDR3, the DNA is TGTGTCAGCAGCGAAGGTGTGGCGGGAGGGTACAATGAGCAGTTCTTC.

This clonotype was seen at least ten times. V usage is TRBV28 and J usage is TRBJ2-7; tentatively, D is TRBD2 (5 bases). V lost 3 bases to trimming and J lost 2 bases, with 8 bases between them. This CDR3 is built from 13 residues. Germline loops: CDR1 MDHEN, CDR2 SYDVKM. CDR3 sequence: CASSLTGAYEQYF. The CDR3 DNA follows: TGTGCCAGCAGTTTGACCGGGGCCTACGAGCAGTACTTC.

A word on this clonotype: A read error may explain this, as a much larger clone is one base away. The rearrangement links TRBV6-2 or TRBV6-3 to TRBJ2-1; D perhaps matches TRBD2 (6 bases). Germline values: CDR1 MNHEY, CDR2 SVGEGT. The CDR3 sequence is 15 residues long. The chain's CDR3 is CASSYSGGRFNERFF. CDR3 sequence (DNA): TGTGCCAGCAGTTACTCCGGGGGTAGGTTCAATGAGCGGTTCTTC.

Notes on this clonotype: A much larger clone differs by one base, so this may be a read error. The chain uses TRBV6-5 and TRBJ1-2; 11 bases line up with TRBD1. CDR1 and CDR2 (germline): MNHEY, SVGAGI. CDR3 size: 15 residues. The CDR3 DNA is TGTGCCAGCAGTCCTTGGACAGGGGGCTACTATGACTACACCTTC. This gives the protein CASSPWTGGYYDYTF.

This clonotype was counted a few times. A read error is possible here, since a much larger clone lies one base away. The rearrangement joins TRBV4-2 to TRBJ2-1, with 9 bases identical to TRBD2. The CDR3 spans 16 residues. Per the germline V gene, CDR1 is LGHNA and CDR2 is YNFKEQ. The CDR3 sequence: CASSQGWLAGSNEQFF. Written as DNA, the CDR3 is TGTGCCAGCAGTCAAGGGTGGCTAGCGGGAAGCAATGAGCAGTTCTTC.

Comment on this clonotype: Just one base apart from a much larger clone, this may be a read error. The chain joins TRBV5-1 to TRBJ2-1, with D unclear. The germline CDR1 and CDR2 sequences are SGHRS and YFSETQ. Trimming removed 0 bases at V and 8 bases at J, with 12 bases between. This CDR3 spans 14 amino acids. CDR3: CASSLEGFRDEQFF. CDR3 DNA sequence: TGCGCCAGCAGCTTGGAAGGGTTTCGGGATGAGCAGTTCTTC.

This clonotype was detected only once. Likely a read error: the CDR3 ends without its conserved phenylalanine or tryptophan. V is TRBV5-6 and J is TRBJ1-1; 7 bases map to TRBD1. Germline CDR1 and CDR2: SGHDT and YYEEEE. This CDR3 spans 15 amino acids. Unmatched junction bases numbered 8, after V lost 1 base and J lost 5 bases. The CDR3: CASSLKDREWTEAFS. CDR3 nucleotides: TGTGCCAGCAGCTTGAAAGACAGGGAGTGGACTGAAGCTTTCTCT.

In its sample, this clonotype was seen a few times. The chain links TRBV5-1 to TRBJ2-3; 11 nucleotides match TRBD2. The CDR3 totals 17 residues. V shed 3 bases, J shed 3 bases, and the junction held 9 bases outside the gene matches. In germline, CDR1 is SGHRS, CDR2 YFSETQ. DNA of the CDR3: TGCGCCAGCAGCTGGAGGACCTTAGCGGGAGGGACAGATACGCAGTATTTT. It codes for CASSWRTLAGGTDTQYF.

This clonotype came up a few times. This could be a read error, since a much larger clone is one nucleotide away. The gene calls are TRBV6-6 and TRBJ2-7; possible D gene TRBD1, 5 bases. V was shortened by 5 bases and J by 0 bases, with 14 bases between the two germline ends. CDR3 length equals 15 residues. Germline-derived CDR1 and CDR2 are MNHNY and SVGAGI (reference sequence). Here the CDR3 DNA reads TGTGCCAGCAGTCAGGGTGATAAGCCCTCCTACGAGCAGTACTTC. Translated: CASSQGDKPSYEQYF.

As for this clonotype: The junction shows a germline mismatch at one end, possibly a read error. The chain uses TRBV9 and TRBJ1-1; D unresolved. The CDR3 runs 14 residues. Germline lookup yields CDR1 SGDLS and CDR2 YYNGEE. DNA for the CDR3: TGTGCCAGCAGCGTTGGGGTTCTGGAGACTGAAACTTTCTTT. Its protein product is CASSVGVLETETFF.

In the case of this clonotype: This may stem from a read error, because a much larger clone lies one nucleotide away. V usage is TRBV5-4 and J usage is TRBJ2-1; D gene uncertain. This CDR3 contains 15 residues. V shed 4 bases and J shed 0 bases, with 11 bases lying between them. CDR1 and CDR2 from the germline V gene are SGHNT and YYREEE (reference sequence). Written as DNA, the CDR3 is TGTGCCAGCAGCCTCCAGGCTGCCTCCTACAATGAGCAGTTCTTC. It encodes CASSLQAASYNEQFF. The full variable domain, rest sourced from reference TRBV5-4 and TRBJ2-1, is ETGVTQSPTHLIKTRGQQVTLRCSSQSGHNTVSWYQQALGQGPQFIFQYYREEENGRGNFPPRFSGLQFPNYSSELNVNALELDDSALYLCASSLQAASYNEQFFGPGTRLTVL.

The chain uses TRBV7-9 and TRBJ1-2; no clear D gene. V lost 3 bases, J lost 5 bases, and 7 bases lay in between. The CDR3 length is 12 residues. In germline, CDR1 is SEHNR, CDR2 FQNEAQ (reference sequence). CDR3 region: CASSFAEYGYTF. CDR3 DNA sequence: TGTGCCAGCAGCTTTGCCGAATATGGCTACACCTTC.

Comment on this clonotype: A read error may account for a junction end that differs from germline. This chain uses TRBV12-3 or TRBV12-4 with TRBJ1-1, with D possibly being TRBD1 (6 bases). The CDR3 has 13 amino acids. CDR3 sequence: CGSTKQGGTEAFF. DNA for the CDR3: TGTGGCAGCACCAAACAGGGAGGCACTGAGGCTTTCTTT.

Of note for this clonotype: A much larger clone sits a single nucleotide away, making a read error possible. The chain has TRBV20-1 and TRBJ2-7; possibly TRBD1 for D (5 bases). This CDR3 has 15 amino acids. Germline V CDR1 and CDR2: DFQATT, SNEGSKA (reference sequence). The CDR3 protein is CGAHLGVGVSYEQYF. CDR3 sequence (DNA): TGCGGTGCCCATCTAGGGGTAGGGGTATCCTACGAGCAGTACTTC.

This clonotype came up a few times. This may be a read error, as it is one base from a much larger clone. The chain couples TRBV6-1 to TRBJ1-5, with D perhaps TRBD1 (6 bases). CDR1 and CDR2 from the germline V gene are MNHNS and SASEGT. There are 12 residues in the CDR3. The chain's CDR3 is CASSGGNPPQHF. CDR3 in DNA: TGTGCCAGCAGCGGGGGCAATCCGCCCCAGCATTTT.

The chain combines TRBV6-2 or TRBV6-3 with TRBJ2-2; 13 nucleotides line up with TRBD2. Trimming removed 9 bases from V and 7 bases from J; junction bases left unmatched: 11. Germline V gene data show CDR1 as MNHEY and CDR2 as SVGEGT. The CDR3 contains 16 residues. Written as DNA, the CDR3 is TGTGCCAGTATTACCGGACTAGCGGGAGAGAGCGGGGAGCTGTTTTTT. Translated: CASITGLAGESGELFF.

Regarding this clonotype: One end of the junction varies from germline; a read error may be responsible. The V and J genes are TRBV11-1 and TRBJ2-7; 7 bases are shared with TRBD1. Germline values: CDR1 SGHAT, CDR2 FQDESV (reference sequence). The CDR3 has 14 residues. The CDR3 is CASSLEGAFTEQYF. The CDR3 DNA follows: TGTGCCAGCAGTTTAGAGGGGGCCTTCACCGAGCAGTACTTC.